Sequencing of this TCR beta chain was carried out in a study of cytomegalovirus exposure and HLA in healthy donors. Overall study results and limits: Among TCR sequences, most were rare, though some public TCRs appeared in many donors. TCR beta V- and J-gene trimming was later associated with a missense DCLRE1C variant. A later analysis reported that several of the most significant clusters appeared to be linked to common viral pathogens, among them Epstein-Barr virus.

Germline V gives CDR1 LNHDA, CDR2 SQIVND (reference sequence). Germline trimming cut 5 bases from V and 1 base from J; bases unmatched to any gene: 2. CDR3 size: 15 residues. The PCR was carried out with 60 Vbeta primers and 13 Jbeta primers. Here immunoSEQ multiplex PCR was the method, and the copy in TCRdb shows in-frame clones only, minus some. The sample shows just over 150,000 clones, around 76% of them seen only once. For this clone: Its antigen is unknown.

The clonotype was recovered from a man in his forties in good health and CMV-seropositive. The chain uses TRBV19 and TRBJ2-5; 12 bases agree with TRBD2. What was sequenced was PBMCs. The CDR3 DNA is TGTGCCAGTAGTCTAGCGGGGGGGCTCCAAGAGACCCAGTACTTC. The encoded protein is CASSLAGGLQETQYF.